This entry concerns a single T cell receptor (beta chain). The antigen remains unidentified. The germline V gene has CDR1 SGHRS and CDR2 YFSETQ. The CDR3 spans 12 residues. V was trimmed by 4 bases and J by 4 bases, leaving 8 bases between them. Sequenced by immunoSEQ multiplex PCR; TCRdb stores in-frame clones only, minus some. The repertoire holds fewer than 80,000 clones, with about 85% as singletons. The sample originates from a study of OX40 agonist ivuxolimab in advanced cancers. Study details: The patients received agonistic anti-OX40 (CD134) antibody ivuxolimab. Study-wide results and caveats: Relatively little clonal expansion, among the lowest observed, appeared in partial responders at 0.1-3.0 mg/kg. Both CD4+ and CD8+ T cell populations in blood had undergone clonal expansion by week 6 at 0.1 to 3.0 mg/kg.

The sequence derives from an adult with an advanced solid tumor such as melanoma, head and neck, liver or kidney cancer. The material was CD4+ or CD8+ T cells sorted from blood, obtained in a trial of the OX40 agonist ivuxolimab. The chain carries TRBV5-1 and TRBJ1-2; no clear D. CDR3 protein: CASSLAGYGYTF. In DNA form, the CDR3 reads TGCGCCAGCAGCCTTGCGGGCTATGGCTACACCTTC.